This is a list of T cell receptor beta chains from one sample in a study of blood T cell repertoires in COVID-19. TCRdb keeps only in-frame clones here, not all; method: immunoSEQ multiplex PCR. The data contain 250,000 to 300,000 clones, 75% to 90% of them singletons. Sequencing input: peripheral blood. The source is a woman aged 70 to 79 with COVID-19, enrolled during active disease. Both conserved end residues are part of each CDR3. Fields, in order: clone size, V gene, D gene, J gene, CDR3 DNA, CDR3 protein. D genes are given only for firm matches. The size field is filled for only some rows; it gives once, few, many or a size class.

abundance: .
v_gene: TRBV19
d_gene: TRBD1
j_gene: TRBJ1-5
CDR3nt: TGTGCCAGTATGGGACAGGGAGGTAGCAATCAGCCCCAGCATTTT
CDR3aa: CASMGQGGSNQPQHF

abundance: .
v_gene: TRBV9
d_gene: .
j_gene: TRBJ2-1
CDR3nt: TGTGCCAGCACGACTGGCAGGGCTTACAATGAGCAGTTCTTC
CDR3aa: CASTTGRAYNEQFF

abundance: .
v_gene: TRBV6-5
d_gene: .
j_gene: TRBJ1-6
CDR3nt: TGTGCCAGCAGTCGCAAATGGGGCGATTCACCCCTCCACTTT
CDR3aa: CASSRKWGDSPLHF

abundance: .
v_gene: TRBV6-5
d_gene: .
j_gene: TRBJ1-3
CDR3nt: TGTGCCAGCAGTCCTGAGACAGGAGGTGGAAACACCATATATTTT
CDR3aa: CASSPETGGGNTIYF

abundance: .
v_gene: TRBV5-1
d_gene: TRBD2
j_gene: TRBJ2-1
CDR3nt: TGCGCCAGCAGCAACTCCGGGACTAGCGGGGGTGGGCACAATGAGCAGTTCTTC
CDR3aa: CASSNSGTSGGGHNEQFF

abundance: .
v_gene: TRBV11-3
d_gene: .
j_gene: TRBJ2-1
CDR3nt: TGTGCCAGCAGCTCCGGGGGTCAGTACAATGAGCAGTTCTTC
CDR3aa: CASSSGGQYNEQFF

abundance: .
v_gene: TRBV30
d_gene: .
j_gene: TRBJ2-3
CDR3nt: TGTGCCTGGGGGTACGAACTATATACGCAGTATTTT
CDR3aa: CAWGYELYTQYF

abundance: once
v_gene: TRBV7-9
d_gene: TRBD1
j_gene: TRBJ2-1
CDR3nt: TGTGCCAGCAGCCCCCAGGGGGAGAATGAGCAGTTCTTC
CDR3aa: CASSPQGENEQFF

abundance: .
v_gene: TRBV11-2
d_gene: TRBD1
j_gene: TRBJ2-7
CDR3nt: TGTGCCAGCAGCCCTGGGACAGGGAGGGATGGCTACGAGCAGTACTTC
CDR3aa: CASSPGTGRDGYEQYF

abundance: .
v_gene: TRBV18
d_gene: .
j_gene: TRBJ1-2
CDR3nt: TGTGCCAGCTCACCACCAGGGGAGGGTGGCTACACCTTC
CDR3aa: CASSPPGEGGYTF

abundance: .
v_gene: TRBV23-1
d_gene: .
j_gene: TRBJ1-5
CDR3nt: TGCGCCAGCAGTCAAGGGGCACCTAATCAGCCCCAGCATTTT
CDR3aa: CASSQGAPNQPQHF

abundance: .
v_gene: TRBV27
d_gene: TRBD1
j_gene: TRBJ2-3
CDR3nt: TGTGCCAGCAGTTCCACAGGGGGCGGCACAGATACGCAGTATTTT
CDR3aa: CASSSTGGGTDTQYF

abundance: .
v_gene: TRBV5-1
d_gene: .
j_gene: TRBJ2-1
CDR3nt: TGCGCCAGTACCCAAGGGAGTGAGCAGTTCTTC
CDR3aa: CASTQGSEQFF

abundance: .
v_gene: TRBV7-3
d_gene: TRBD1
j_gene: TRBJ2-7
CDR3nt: TGTGCCAGCAACCCCGGGACAGGGGGCTACGAGCAGTACTTC
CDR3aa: CASNPGTGGYEQYF

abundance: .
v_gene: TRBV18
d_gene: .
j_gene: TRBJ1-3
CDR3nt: TGTGCCAGCTCACCAAGTGACAGTCTCTCTGGAAACACCATATATTTT
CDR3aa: CASSPSDSLSGNTIYF

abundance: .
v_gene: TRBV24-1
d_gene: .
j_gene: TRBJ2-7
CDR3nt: TGTGCCACCAGTGAATCCGGGTCCTCCTACGAGCAGTACTTC
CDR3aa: CATSESGSSYEQYF

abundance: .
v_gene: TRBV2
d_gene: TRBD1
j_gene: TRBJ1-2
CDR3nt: TGTGCCAGCAGTTTAACCGGGACAGGGGAAGGCTACACCTTC
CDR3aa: CASSLTGTGEGYTF

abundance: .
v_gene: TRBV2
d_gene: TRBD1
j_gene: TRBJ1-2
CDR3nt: TGTGCCAGCAAACTGACCAGGGGACAGGGATGGGACTATGGCTACACCTTC
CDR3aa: CASKLTRGQGWDYGYTF

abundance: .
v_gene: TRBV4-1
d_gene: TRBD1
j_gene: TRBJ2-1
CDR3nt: TGCGCCAGCAGCCAAGCGACAGGGCCTTACAATGAGCAGTTCTTC
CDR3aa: CASSQATGPYNEQFF

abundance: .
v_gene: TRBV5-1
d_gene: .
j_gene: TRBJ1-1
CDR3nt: TGCGCCAGCAGCAATTCGGGACAGAACACTGAAGCTTTCTTT
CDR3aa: CASSNSGQNTEAFF

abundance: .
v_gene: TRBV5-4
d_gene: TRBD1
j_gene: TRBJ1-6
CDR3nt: TGTGCCAGCAGCCCGCGGACAGGGGAGGATGGTTATTCACCCCTCCACTTT
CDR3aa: CASSPRTGEDGYSPLHF

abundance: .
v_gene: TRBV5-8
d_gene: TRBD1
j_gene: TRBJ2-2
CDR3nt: TGTGCCAGCAGGATGGGACAGGGGGATTCCGGGGAGCTGTTTTTT
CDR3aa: CASRMGQGDSGELFF

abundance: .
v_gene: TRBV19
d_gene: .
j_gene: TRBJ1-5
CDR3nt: TGTGCCAGTAGTGCTAGTCGGTATCAGCCCCAGCATTTT
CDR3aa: CASSASRYQPQHF

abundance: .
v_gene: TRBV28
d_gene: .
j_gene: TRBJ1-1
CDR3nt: TGTGCCAGCAGTTTAGGCGCACCGACAGCCACTGAAGCTTTCTTT
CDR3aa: CASSLGAPTATEAFF

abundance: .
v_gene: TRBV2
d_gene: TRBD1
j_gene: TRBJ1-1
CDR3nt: TGTGCCAGCAGTGAAGCGCCGGGACAGGTGAACACTGAAGCTTTCTTT
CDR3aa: CASSEAPGQVNTEAFF

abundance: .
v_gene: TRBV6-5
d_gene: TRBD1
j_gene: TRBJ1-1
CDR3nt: TGTGCCGTTACCCCCGGGACAGATAACACTGAAGCTTTCTTT
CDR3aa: CAVTPGTDNTEAFF

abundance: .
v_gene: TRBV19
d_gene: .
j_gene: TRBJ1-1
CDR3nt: TGTGCCAGTAGTATAGTATCGACAGGTTGGACTGAAGCTTTCTTT
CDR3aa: CASSIVSTGWTEAFF

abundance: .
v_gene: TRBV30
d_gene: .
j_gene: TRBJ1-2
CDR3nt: TGTGCCTGGACCAAGGATCCCCGAGGAGGCTACACCTTC
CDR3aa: CAWTKDPRGGYTF

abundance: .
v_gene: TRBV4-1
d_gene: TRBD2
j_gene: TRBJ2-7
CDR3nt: TGCGCCAGCAGCCAGTTCGTAGCGGGGGGGCTCTACGAGCAGTACTTC
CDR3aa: CASSQFVAGGLYEQYF

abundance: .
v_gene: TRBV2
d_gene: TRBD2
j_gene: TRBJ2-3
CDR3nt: TGTGCCAGCAGTCTTAGAGGACTAGCGACATTTCCTAGCACAGATACGCAGTATTTT
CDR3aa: CASSLRGLATFPSTDTQYF

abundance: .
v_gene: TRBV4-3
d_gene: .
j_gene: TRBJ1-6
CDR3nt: TGCGCCAGCAGCCAAGATCTCTTTAATTCACCCCTCCACTTT
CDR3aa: CASSQDLFNSPLHF

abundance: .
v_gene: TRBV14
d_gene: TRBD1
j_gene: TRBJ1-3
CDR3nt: TGTGCCAGCAGCCAGGGACAGGGGTACTCTGGAAACACCATATATTTT
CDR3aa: CASSQGQGYSGNTIYF

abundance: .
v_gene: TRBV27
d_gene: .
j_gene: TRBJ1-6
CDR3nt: TGTGCCAGCAGTTTAAGGCGGGGTTTCGTATCACCCCTCCACTTT
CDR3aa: CASSLRRGFVSPLHF

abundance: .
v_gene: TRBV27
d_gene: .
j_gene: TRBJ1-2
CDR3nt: TGTGCCAGCAGTTCTACGGGGGGTAGAGAGGGCTACACCTTC
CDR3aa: CASSSTGGREGYTF

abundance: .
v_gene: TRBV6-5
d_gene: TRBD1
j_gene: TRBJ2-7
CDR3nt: TGTGCCAGCAGTTACTCGGACAGGGGGGTGTACGAGCAGTACTTC
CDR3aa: CASSYSDRGVYEQYF

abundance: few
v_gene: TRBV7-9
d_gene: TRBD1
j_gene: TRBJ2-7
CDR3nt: TGTGCCAGCAGCCGAGGACTCAGGGGGAGCTCCTACGAGCAGTACTTC
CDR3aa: CASSRGLRGSSYEQYF

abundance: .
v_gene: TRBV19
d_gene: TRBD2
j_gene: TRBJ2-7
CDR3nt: TGTGCCAGTCGGACTAGCGGGGGCCACGAGCAGTACTTC
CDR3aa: CASRTSGGHEQYF

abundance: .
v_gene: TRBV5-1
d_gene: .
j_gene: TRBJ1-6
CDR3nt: TGCGCCAGCAGCTTAGAGGCTCCGGGGAATTCACCCCTCCACTTT
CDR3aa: CASSLEAPGNSPLHF

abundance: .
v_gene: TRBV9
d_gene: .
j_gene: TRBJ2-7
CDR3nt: TGTGCCAGCAGCGTAGGCCCCAGCTCCTACGAGCAGTACTTC
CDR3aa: CASSVGPSSYEQYF

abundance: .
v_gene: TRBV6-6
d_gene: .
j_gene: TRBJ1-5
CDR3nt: TGTGCCAGCAGTTACGCAGGTCTCGAGTCCCAGCATTTT
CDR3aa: CASSYAGLESQHF

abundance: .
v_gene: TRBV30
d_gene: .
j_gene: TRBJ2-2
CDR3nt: TGTGCCTGGAGTTTCGTGGGGGGTATTACCGGGGAGCTGTTTTTT
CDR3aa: CAWSFVGGITGELFF

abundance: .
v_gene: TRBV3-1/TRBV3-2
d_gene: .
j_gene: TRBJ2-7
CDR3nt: TGTGCCAGCAGCCAACCTCGGACGGGGAGGTACGAGCAGTACTTC
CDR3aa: CASSQPRTGRYEQYF

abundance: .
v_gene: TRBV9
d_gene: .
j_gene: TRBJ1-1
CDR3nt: TGTGCCAGCAGCTCATACAGGGTAGGGGACACTGAAGCTTTCTTT
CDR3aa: CASSSYRVGDTEAFF

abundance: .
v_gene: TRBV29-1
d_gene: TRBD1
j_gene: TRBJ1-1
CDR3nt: TGCAGCGTTGTATCTCGGACAGGGGTCACTGAAGCTTTCTTT
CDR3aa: CSVVSRTGVTEAFF

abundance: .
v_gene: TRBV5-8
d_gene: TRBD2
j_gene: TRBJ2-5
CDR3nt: TGTGCCAGCAGCACGGGACTAGCAGTAAACCAAGAGACCCAGTACTTC
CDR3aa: CASSTGLAVNQETQYF

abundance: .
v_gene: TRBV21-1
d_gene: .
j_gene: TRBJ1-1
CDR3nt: TGTGCCAGCAGCCCCTCCCGGAGGGACACTGAAGCTTTCTTT
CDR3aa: CASSPSRRDTEAFF

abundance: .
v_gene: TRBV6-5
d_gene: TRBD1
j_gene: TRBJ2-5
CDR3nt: TGTGCCAGCAGGGGGACAGGGGAGGAGACCCAGTACTTC
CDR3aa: CASRGTGEETQYF

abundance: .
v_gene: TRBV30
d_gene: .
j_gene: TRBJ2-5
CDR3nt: TGTGCCTGGAGTGTAGACCCGGGGATAGAGACCCAGTACTTC
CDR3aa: CAWSVDPGIETQYF

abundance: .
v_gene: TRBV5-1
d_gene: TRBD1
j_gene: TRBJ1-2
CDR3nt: TGCGCCAGCAGCTCCCGGGACAGGGGTAACTATGGCTACACCTTC
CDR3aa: CASSSRDRGNYGYTF

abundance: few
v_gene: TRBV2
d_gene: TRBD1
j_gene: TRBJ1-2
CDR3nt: TGTGCCAGCAGTGAGGCAGGGGGTGGCTATGGCTACACCTTC
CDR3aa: CASSEAGGGYGYTF

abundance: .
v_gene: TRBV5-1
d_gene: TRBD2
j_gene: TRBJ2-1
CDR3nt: TGCGCCAGCAGCTTGGTTATGGTAGCGGGGGACAATGAGCAGTTCTTC
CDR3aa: CASSLVMVAGDNEQFF

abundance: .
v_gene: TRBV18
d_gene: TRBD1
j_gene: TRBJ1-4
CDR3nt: TGTGCCAGCTCCATGACAGGGGCCACTAATGAAAAACTGTTTTTT
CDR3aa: CASSMTGATNEKLFF

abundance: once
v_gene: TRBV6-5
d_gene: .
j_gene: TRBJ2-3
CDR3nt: TGTGCCAGCAGACGGAGGGGGCATGGCACAGATACGCAGTATTTT
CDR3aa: CASRRRGHGTDTQYF

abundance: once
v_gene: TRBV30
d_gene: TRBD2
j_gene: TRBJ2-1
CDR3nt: TGTGCCTGGAGAAGAGCGGGGGGGCTCTACAATGAGCAGTTCTTC
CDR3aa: CAWRRAGGLYNEQFF

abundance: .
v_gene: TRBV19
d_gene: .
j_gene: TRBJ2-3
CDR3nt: TGTGCCAGTAGTATAGACGGGATGGGCACAGATACGCAGTATTTT
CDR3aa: CASSIDGMGTDTQYF

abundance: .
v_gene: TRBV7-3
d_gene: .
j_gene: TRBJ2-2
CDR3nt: TGTGCCAGCAGCTTCCCGCTCGGAGGGGACACCGGGGAGCTGTTTTTT
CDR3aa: CASSFPLGGDTGELFF